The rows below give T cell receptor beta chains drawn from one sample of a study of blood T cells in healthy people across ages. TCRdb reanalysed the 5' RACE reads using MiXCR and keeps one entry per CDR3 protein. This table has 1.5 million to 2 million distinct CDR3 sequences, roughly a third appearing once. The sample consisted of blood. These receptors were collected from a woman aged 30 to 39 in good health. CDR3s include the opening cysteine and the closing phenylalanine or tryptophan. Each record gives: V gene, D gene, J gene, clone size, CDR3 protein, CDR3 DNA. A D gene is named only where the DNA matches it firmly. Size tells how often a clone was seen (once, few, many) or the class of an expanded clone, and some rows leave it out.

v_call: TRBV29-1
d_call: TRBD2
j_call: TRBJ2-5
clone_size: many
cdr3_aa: CSVFRGGRETQYF
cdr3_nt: TGCAGCGTTTTTCGGGGGGGCCGGGAGACCCAGTACTTC

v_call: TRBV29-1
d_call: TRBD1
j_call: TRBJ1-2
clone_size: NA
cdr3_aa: CSGQSTGGGNGYTF
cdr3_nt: TGCAGCGGACAATCTACAGGGGGCGGGAATGGCTACACCTTC

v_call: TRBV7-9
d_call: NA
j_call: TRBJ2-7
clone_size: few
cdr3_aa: CASSLASGGGSSYEQYF
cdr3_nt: TGTGCCAGCAGCTTAGCGTCGGGGGGCGGTAGTTCCTACGAGCAGTACTTC

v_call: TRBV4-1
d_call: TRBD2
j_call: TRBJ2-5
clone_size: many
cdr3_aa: CASSQGLAGAETQYF
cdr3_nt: TGCGCCAGCAGCCAGGGACTAGCGGGAGCGGAGACCCAGTACTTC

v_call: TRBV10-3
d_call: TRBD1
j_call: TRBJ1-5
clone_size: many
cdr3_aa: CASTGGSSNQPQHF
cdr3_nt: TGTGCCAGCACAGGGGGATCCTCCAATCAGCCCCAGCATTTT

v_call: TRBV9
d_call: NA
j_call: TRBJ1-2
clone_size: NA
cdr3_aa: CVSSVSGGLGYGYTF
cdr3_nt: TGTGTCAGCAGCGTATCGGGGGGGCTGGGCTATGGCTACACCTTC

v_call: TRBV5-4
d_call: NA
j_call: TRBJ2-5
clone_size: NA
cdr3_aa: CASSRGFYGSGQETQYF
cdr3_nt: TGTGCCAGCAGCAGGGGGTTCTACGGCAGCGGTCAAGAGACCCAGTACTTC

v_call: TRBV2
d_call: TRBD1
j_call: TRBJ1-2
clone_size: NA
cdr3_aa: CASSEKDRGERGYTF
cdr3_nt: TGTGCCAGCAGTGAAAAGGACAGGGGGGAGCGTGGCTACACCTTC

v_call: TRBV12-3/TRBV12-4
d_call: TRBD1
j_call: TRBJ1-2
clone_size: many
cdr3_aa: CASSPTGGYYGYTF
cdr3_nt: TGTGCCAGCAGCCCCACAGGGGGCTACTATGGCTACACCTTC

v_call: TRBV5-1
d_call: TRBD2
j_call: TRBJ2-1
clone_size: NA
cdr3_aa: CASSLGGLSNNEQFF
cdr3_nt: TGCGCCAGCAGCTTGGGGGGACTATCGAACAATGAGCAGTTCTTC

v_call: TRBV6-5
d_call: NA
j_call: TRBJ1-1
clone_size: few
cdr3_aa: CASSYSGMNTEAFF
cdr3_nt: TGTGCCAGCAGTTATAGTGGAATGAACACTGAAGCTTTCTTT

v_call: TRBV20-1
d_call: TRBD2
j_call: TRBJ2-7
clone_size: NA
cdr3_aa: CSALPGLGPQDTQYF
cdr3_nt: TGCAGTGCTTTACCGGGACTAGGCCCCCAAGACACCCAGTACTTC

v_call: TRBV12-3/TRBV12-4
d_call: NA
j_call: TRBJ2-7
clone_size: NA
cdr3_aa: CASSSAGGPSSYNEQYF
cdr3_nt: TGTGCCAGCAGTTCCGCGGGTGGGCCTAGCTCCTACAATGAGCAGTACTTC

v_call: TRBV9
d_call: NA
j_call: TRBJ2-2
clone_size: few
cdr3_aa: CASRASNTGELFF
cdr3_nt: TGTGCCAGCAGGGCATCGAACACCGGGGAGCTGTTTTTT

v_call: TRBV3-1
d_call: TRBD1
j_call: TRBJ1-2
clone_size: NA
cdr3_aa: CASSHPDRVRGYTF
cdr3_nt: TGTGCCAGCAGCCACCCGGACAGGGTGAGAGGCTACACCTTC

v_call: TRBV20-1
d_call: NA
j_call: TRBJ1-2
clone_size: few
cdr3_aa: CSAYSTNYGYTF
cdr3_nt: TGCAGTGCGTACAGCACTAACTATGGCTACACCTTC

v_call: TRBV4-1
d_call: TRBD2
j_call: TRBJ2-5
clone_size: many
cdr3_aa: CASSQTASGRIETQYF
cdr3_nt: TGCGCCAGCAGCCAAACAGCTAGCGGGAGGATCGAGACCCAGTACTTC

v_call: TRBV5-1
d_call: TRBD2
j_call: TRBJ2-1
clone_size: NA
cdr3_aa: CASSLAATSGSYNEQFF
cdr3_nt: TGCGCCAGCAGCTTGGCCGCGACTAGCGGTTCCTACAATGAGCAGTTCTTC

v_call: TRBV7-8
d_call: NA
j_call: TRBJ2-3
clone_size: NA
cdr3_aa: CASSSRGKRDTQYF
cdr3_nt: TGTGCCAGCAGCTCACGGGGGAAGAGAGATACGCAGTATTTT

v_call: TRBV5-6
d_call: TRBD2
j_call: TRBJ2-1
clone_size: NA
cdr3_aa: CASSPGLAASSYNEQFF
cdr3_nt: TGTGCCAGCAGCCCCGGACTAGCGGCGAGCTCCTACAATGAGCAGTTCTTC

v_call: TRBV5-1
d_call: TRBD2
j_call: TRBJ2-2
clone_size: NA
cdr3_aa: CASSSPAGVTTGELFF
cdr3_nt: TGCGCCAGCAGCTCCCCAGCGGGGGTGACTACCGGGGAGCTGTTTTTT

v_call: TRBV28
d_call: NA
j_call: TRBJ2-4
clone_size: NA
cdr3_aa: CATGEAKNIQYF
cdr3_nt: TGTGCCACAGGGGAAGCCAAAAACATTCAGTACTTC

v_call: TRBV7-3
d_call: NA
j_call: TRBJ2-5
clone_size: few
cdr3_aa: CASSPGGAQTQYF
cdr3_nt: TGTGCCAGCAGCCCAGGGGGGGCGCAGACCCAGTACTTC

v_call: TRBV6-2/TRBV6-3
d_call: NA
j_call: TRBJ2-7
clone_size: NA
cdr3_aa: CASRKDGVSYEQYF
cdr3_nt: TGTGCCAGCAGAAAGGACGGTGTCTCCTACGAGCAGTACTTC

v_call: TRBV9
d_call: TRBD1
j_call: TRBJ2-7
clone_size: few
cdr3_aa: CASSTGDRDSDEQYF
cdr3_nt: TGTGCCAGCAGCACAGGGGACAGGGACTCGGACGAGCAGTACTTC

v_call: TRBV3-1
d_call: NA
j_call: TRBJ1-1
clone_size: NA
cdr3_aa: CASSQSWTVNTEAFF
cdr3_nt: TGTGCCAGCAGCCAATCCTGGACAGTGAACACTGAAGCTTTCTTT

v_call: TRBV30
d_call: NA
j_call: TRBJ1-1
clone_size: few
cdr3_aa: CAWGKTSYVNTEAFF
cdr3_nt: TGTGCCTGGGGGAAGACTTCCTACGTGAACACTGAAGCTTTCTTT

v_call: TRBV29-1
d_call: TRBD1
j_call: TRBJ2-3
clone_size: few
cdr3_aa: CSVVWDRGPTDTQYF
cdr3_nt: TGCAGCGTTGTCTGGGACAGGGGACCCACAGATACGCAGTATTTT

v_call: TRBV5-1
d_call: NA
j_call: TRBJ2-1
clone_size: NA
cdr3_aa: CASQGDTYNGQFF
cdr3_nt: TGCGCCTCTCAGGGCGATACCTACAATGGGCAGTTCTTC

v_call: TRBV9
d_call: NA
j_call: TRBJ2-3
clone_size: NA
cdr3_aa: CASSVGGGLGTDTQYF
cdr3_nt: TGTGCCAGCAGCGTAGGGGGAGGACTCGGCACAGATACGCAGTATTTT

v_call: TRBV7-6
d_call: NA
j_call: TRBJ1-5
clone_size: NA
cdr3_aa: CASIRPPVRGRHQPQHF
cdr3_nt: TGTGCCAGCATACGTCCTCCCGTCCGGGGAAGGCATCAGCCCCAGCATTTT

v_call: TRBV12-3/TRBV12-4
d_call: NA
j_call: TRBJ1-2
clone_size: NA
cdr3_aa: CASSRWEMRYGYTF
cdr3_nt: TGTGCCAGCAGCCGGTGGGAGATGCGCTATGGCTACACCTTC

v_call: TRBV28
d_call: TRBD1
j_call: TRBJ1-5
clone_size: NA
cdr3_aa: CASSQQGVYNQPQHF
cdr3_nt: TGTGCCAGCAGCCAACAGGGGGTCTACAATCAGCCCCAGCATTTT

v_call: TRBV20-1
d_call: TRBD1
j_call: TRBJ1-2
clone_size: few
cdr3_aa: CSARDGTGGGYTF
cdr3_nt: TGCAGTGCTAGAGATGGGACAGGGGGCGGCTACACCTTC

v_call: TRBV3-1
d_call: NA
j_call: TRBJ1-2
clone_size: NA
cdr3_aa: CASSQGPTNYGYTF
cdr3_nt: TGTGCCAGCAGCCAAGGGCCCACAAATTATGGCTACACCTTC

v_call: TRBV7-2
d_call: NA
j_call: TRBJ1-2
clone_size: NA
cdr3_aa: CASSLERGMSLGYTF
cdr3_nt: TGTGCCAGCAGCTTAGAAAGGGGGATGAGTCTTGGCTACACCTTC

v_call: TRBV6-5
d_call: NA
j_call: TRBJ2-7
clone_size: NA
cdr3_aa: CASSYRDQGYYEQYF
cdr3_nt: TGTGCCAGCAGTTACCGGGACCAGGGATACTACGAGCAGTACTTC

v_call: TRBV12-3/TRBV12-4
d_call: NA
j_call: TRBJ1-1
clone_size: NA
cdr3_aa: CASSVVAAEAFF
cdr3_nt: TGTGCCAGCAGTGTGGTGGCCGCTGAAGCTTTCTTT

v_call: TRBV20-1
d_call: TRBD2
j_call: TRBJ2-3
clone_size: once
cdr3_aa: CGARGGLAGDGDTQYF
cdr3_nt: TGCGGTGCCCGCGGGGGACTAGCGGGAGATGGAGATACGCAGTATTTT

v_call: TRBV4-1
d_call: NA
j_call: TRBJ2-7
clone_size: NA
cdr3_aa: CASSQDSKGRIYEQYF
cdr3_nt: TGCGCCAGCAGCCAAGATTCGAAGGGGCGGATCTACGAGCAGTACTTC

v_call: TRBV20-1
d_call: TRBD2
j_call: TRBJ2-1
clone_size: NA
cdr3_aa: CSAPRGLGETQFF
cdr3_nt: TGCAGTGCCCCGCGGGGGTTGGGAGAGACCCAGTTCTTC

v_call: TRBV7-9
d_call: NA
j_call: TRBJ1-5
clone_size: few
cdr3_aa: CASSHESSNQPQHF
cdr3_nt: TGTGCCAGCAGCCACGAGAGTAGCAATCAGCCCCAGCATTTT

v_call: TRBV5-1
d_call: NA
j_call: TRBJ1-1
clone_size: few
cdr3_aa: CASSLESGGSTEAFF
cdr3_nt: TGCGCCAGCAGCTTGGAATCAGGCGGTTCCACTGAAGCTTTCTTT

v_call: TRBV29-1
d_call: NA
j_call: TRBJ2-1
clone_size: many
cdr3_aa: CSVGQQFF
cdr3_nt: TGCAGCGTTGGACAGCAGTTCTTC

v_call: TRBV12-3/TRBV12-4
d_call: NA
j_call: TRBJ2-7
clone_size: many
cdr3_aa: CASSLTVNPYEQYF
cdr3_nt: TGTGCCAGCAGTTTGACTGTCAACCCCTACGAGCAGTACTTC

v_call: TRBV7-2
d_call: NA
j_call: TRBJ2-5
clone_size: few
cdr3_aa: CASRRGFGTARYQETQYF
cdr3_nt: TGCGCCAGCAGGAGGGGGTTTGGCACAGCAAGATACCAAGAGACCCAGTACTTC

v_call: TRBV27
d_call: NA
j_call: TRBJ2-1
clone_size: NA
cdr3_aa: CASSLRGWAYNEQFF
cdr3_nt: TGTGCCAGCAGTTTAAGAGGGTGGGCCTACAATGAGCAGTTCTTC

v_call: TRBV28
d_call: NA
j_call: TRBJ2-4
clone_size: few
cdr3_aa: CASMGTPKNIQYF
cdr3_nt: TGTGCCAGCATGGGGACTCCGAAAAACATTCAGTACTTC

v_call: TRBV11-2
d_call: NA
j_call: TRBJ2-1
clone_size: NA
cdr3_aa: CASSPPDGSSSYNEQFF
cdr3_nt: TGTGCCAGCAGCCCACCCGACGGGAGCAGCTCCTACAATGAGCAGTTCTTC